Described below is a single TCR beta chain sequence and its context. Its antigen is unidentified. The source of the sample is a study of OX40 agonist ivuxolimab in advanced cancers. The overall study: Treatment of patients was with ivuxolimab, an agonistic anti-OX40 (CD134) antibody. Participants, approximately 83% male, averaged around 64 years of age, ranging from roughly 23 to 90. Partial responses were achieved by three patients, of whom one had hepatocellular carcinoma and two had cutaneous melanoma.

TCRdb keeps only in-frame clones here, not all; method: immunoSEQ multiplex PCR. The sample has 35,000 to 45,000 clones, 82% seen once. In germline, CDR1 is SGHTA, CDR2 FQGNSA. V was pared by 5 bases and J by 5 bases, with 18 bases between. The CDR3 contains 15 residues. General study findings and limits: Relatively little clonal expansion, among the lowest observed, appeared in partial responders at 0.1-3.0 mg/kg.

This sample comprised CD4+ or CD8+ T cells sorted from blood, obtained in a trial of the OX40 agonist ivuxolimab. V usage is TRBV7-2 and J usage is TRBJ1-2; D may be TRBD1 (5 bases). This sequence originates from an adult with an advanced solid tumor such as melanoma, head and neck, liver or kidney cancer. The CDR3 protein is CASSLTSGDQYGYTF. CDR3 sequence (DNA): TGTGCCAGCAGCCTAACCAGTGGGGACCAATATGGCTACACCTTC.